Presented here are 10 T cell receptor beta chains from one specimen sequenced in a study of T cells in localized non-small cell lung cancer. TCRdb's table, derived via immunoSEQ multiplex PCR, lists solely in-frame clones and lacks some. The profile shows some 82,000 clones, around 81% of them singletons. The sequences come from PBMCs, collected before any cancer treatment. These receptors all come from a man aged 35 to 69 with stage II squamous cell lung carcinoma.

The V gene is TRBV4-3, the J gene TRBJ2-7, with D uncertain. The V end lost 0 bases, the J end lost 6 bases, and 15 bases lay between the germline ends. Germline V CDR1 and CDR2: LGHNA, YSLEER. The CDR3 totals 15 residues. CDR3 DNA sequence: TGCGCCAGCAGCCAAGACGGCCAGGAGCCCACCGAGCAGTACTTC. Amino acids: CASSQDGQEPTEQYF.

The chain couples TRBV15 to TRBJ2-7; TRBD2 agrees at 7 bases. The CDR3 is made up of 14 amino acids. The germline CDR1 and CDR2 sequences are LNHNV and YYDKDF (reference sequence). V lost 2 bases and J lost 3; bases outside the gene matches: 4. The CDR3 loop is CATSRWEGNYEQYF. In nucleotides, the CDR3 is TGTGCCACCAGCAGATGGGAGGGGAACTACGAGCAGTACTTC.

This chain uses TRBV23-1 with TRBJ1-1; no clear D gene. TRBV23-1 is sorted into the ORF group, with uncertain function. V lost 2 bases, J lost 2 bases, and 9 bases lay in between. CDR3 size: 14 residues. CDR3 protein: CASSQPPPNTEAFF. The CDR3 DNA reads TGCGCCAGCAGTCAACCCCCCCCTAACACTGAAGCTTTCTTT.

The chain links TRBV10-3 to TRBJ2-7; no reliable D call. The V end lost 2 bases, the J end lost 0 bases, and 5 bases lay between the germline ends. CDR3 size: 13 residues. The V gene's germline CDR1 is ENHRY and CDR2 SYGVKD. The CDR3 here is CAISEGHSYEQYF. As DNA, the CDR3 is TGTGCCATCAGTGAGGGTCACTCCTACGAGCAGTACTTC.

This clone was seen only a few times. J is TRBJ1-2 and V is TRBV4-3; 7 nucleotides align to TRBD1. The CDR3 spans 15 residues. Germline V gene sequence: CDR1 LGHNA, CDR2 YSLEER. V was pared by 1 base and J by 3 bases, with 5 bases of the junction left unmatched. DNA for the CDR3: TGCGCCAGCAGCCAAGCCCGGACAGGTTACTATGGCTACACCTTC. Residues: CASSQARTGYYGYTF.

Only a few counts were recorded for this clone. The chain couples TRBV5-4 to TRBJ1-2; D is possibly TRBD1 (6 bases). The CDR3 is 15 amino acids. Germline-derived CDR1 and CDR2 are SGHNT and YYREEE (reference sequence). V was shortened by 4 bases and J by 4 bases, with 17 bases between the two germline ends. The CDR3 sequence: CASSPPGGGFYGYTF. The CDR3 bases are TGTGCCAGCAGCCCCCCCGGGGGGGGCTTCTATGGCTACACCTTC.

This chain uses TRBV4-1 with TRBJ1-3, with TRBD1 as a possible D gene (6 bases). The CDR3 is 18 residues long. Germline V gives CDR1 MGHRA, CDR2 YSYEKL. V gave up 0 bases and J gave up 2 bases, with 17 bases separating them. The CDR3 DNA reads TGCGCCAGCAGCCAAGATAGGGGGGCAGGACGGGCTGGAAACACCATATATTTT. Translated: CASSQDRGAGRAGNTIYF.

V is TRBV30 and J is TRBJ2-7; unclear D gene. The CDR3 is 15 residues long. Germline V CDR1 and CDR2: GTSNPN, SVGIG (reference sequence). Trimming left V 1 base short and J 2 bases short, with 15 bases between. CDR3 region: CAWSDGRFETYEQYF. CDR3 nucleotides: TGTGCCTGGAGTGACGGGCGATTCGAGACCTACGAGCAGTACTTC.

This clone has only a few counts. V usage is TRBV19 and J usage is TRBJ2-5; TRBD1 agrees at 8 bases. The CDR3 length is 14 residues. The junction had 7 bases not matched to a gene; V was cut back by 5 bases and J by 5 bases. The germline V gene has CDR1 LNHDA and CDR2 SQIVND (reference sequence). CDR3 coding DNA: TGTGCCAGTAGTGTCGACAGGGGTTGGGAGACCCAGTACTTC. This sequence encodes CASSVDRGWETQYF.

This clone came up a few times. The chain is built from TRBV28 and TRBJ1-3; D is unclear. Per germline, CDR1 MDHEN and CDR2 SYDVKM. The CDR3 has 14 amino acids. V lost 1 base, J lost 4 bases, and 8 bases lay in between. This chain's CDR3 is CASSLSGFGNTIYF. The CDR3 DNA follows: TGTGCCAGCAGTTTATCGGGGTTCGGAAACACCATATATTTT.